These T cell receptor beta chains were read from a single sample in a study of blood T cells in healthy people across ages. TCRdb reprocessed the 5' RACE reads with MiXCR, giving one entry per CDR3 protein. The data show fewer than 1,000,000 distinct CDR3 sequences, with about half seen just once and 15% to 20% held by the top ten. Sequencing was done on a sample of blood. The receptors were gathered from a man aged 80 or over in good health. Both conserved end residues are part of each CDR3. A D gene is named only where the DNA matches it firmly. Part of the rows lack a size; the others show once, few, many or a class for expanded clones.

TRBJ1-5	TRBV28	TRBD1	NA	CASWRTGTERPQHF	TGTGCCAGTTGGAGGACAGGGACGGAGCGGCCCCAGCATTTT
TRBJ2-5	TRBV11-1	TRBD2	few	CASSSGGAEETQYF	TGTGCCAGCAGCTCCGGGGGGGCAGAAGAGACCCAGTACTTC
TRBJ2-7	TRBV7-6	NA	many	CASSPEQGPYEQYF	TGTGCCAGCAGCCCGGAACAGGGTCCCTACGAGCAGTACTTC
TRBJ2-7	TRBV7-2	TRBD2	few	CASSSDPGLVDEQYF	TGTGCCAGCAGTTCCGACCCGGGACTAGTCGACGAGCAGTACTTC
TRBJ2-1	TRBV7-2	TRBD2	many	CASSLSSGSYNEQFF	TGTGCCAGCAGCCTGAGTAGCGGGTCCTACAATGAGCAGTTCTTC
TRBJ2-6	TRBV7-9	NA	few	CASSNQGSSGANVLTF	TGTGCCAGCAGCAACCAGGGTTCCTCTGGGGCCAACGTCCTGACTTTC
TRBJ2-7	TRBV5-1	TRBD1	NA	CACSLEGGTLYEQYF	TGCGCCTGCAGCTTAGAAGGGGGCACCCTCTACGAGCAGTACTTC
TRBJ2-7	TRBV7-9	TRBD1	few	CASSTSPTGGYHEQYF	TGTGCCAGCAGCACCTCCCCCACAGGGGGCTACCACGAGCAGTACTTC
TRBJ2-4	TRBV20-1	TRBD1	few	CSAAEGAGEQYF	TGCAGTGCTGCCGAGGGGGCTGGTGAGCAGTACTTC
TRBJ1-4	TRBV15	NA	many	CATSPGTPEPTNEKLFF	TGTGCCACCAGTCCCGGGACACCCGAACCAACTAATGAAAAACTGTTTTTT
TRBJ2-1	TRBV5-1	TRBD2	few	CASSARLAGSEQFF	TGCGCCAGCAGCGCGAGACTAGCGGGATCCGAGCAGTTCTTC
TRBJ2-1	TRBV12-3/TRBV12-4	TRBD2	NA	CASTPTSSNNEQFF	TGTGCCAGCACCCCGACTAGCAGCAACAATGAGCAGTTCTTC
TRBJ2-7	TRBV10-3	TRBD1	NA	CAIGGDVYEQYF	TGTGCCATAGGGGGCGACGTCTACGAGCAGTACTTC
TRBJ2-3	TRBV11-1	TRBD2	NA	CASSRGTSGGSFTDTQYF	TGTGCCAGCAGCCGAGGGACTAGCGGGGGGAGTTTCACAGATACGCAGTATTTT
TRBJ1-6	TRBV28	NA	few	CASRGRDNSPLHF	TGTGCCAGCAGGGGACGAGATAATTCACCCCTCCACTTT
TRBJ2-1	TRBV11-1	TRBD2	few	CASSFGPSGSSYNEQFF	TGTGCCAGCAGCTTTGGTCCTAGCGGCAGCTCCTACAATGAGCAGTTCTTC
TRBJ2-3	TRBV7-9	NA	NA	CASSLDWGGTQYF	TGTGCCAGCAGCTTAGATTGGGGCGGTACGCAGTATTTT
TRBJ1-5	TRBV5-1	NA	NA	CASSLDGAGNQPQHF	TGCGCCAGCAGCTTGGATGGGGCCGGGAATCAGCCCCAGCATTTT
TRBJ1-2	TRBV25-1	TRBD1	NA	CASSDNVGGQTYGYTF	TGTGCCAGCAGTGACAACGTAGGGGGCCAGACCTATGGCTACACCTTC
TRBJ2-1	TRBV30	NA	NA	CAWPRAQGSEQFF	TGTGCCTGGCCTAGGGCCCAGGGTAGTGAGCAGTTCTTC
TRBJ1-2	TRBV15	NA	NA	CATSRDPGKRSYTF	TGTGCCACCAGCAGAGATCCAGGGAAAAGAAGCTACACCTTC
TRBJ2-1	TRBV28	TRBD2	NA	CASSPREGFSYNEQFF	TGTGCCAGCAGCCCGCGGGAGGGCTTCTCCTACAATGAGCAGTTCTTC
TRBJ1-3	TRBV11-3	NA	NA	CASSITGFTGNTIYF	TGTGCCAGCAGCATCACAGGTTTCACTGGAAACACCATATATTTT
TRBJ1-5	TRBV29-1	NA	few	CSVRSGNQPQHF	TGCAGCGTCAGGTCTGGCAATCAGCCCCAGCATTTT
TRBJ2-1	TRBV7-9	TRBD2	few	CASSYPGTSKFNEQFF	TGTGCCAGCAGCTACCCCGGGACTAGCAAATTCAATGAGCAGTTCTTC
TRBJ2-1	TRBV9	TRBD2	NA	CASSPLGGRAYNEQFF	TGTGCCAGCAGCCCTTTGGGCGGGAGGGCCTACAATGAGCAGTTCTTC
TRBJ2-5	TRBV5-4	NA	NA	CASSLEGSFPETQYF	TGTGCCAGCAGCTTGGAGGGGTCCTTCCCAGAGACCCAGTACTTC
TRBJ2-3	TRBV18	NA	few	CASSPPGLHTSTDTQYF	TGTGCCAGCTCACCACCGGGACTGCACACTAGCACAGATACGCAGTATTTT
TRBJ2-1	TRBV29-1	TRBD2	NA	CSAFDLGLAGTGEQFF	TGCAGCGCCTTTGATCTGGGACTAGCGGGGACCGGTGAGCAGTTCTTC
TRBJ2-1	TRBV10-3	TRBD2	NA	CAVSGGLVNEQFF	TGTGCCGTTAGCGGGGGGTTGGTCAATGAGCAGTTCTTC
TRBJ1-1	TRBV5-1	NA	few	CASSLGHPSTEAFF	TGCGCCAGCAGCTTGGGACATCCCAGCACTGAAGCTTTCTTT
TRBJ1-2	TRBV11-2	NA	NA	CASSLRGRYDYGYTF	TGTGCCAGCAGCTTGAGGGGGAGGTATGACTATGGCTACACCTTC
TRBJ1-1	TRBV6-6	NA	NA	CASTLRNTEAFF	TGTGCCAGCACTCTGCGGAACACTGAAGCTTTCTTT
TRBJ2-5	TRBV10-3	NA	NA	CAISEPAGWETQYF	TGTGCCATCAGTGAGCCGGCAGGGTGGGAGACCCAGTACTTC
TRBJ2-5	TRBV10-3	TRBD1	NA	CAIQKNSGTGVLEQYF	TGTGCCATCCAGAAAAATTCCGGGACAGGGGTACTGGAGCAGTACTTC
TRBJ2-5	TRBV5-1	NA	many	CASSFRLRETQYF	TGCGCCAGCAGCTTCAGGTTACGAGAGACCCAGTACTTC
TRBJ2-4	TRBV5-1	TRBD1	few	CASTKEGQPRTNIQYF	TGCGCCAGCACAAAAGAGGGACAGCCAAGAACTAACATTCAGTACTTC
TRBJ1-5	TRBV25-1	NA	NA	CIPFIGCEPQHF	TGTATCCCTTTCATTGGTTGCGAGCCCCAGCATTTT
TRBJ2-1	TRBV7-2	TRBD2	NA	CASSLAASGTYNEQFF	TGTGCCAGCAGCTTAGCGGCTAGCGGGACGTACAATGAGCAGTTCTTC
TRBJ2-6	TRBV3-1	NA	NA	CASSPGPSGANALTF	TGTGCTAGCAGCCCCGGGCCGTCTGGGGCCAACGCCCTGACTTTC
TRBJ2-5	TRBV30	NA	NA	CAWSQFFMGRNQETRYF	TGTGCCTGGAGTCAGTTTTTTATGGGACGGAACCAAGAGACCCGGTACTTC
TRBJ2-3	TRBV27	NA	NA	CASSLWISGDTDTQYF	TGTGCCAGCAGTTTATGGATTAGCGGAGACACAGATACGCAGTATTTT
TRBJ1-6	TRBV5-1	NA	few	CASSRDSDNSPLHF	TGCGCCAGCAGCCGAGACAGTGATAATTCACCCCTCCACTTT
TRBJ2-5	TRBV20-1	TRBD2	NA	CSARLASGRRETQYF	TGCAGTGCTAGATTGGCTAGCGGGAGGAGGGAGACCCAGTACTTC
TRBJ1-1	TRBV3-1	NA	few	CASSQPTGTQPAEAFF	TGTGCCAGCAGCCAACCTACCGGGACCCAGCCGGCTGAAGCTTTCTTT
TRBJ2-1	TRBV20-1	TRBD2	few	CSAINGRSYEQFF	TGCAGTGCTATTAACGGGAGGTCCTATGAGCAGTTCTTC